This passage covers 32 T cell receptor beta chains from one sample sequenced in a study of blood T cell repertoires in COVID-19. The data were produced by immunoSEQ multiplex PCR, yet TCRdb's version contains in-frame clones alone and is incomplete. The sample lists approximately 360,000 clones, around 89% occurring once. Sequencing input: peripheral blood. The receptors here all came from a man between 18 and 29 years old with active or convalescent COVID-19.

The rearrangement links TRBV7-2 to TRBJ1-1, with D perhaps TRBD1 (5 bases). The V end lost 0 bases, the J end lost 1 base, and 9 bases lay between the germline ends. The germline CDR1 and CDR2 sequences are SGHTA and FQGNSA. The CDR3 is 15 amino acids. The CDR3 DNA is TGTGCCAGCAGCTTAGCTTTCACAGGGAACACTGAAGCTTTCTTT. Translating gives CASSLAFTGNTEAFF.

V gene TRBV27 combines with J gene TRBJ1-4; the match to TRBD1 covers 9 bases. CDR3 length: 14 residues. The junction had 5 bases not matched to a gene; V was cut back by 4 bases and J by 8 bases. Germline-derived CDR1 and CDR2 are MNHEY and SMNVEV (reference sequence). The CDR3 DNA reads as TGTGCCAGCAGTTCAGACAGGGGGAAGGAAAAACTGTTTTTT. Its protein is CASSSDRGKEKLFF.

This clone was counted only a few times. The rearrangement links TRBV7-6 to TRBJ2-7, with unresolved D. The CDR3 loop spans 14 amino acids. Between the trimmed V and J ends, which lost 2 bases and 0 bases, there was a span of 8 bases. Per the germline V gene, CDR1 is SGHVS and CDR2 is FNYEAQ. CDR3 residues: CASSLNERSYEQYF. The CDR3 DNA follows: TGTGCCAGCAGCTTAAATGAGCGCTCCTACGAGCAGTACTTC.

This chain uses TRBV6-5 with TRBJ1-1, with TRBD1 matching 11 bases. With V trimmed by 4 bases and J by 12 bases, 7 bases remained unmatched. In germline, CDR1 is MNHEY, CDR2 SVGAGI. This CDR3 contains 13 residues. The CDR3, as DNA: TGTGCCAGCAGTTGGGGGGACAGGGGGAAATCTTTCTTT. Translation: CASSWGDRGKSFF.

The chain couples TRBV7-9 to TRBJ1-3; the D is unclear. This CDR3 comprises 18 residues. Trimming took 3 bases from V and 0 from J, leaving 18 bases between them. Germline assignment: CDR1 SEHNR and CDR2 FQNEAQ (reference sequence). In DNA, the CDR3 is TGTGCCAGCAGCTTCAACACGGAAGCGAGTCTCTCTGGAAACACCATATATTTT. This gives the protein CASSFNTEASLSGNTIYF.

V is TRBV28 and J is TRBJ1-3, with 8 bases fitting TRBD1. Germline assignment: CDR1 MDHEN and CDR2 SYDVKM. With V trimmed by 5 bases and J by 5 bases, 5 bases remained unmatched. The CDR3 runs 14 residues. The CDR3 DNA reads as TGTGCCAGCAGTCCTAGGACAGGGAGAAACACCATATATTTT. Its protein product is CASSPRTGRNTIYF.

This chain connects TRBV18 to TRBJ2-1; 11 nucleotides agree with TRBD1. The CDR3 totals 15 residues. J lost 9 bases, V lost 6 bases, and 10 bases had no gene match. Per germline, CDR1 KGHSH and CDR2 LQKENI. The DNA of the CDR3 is TGTGCCAGCTCCTTGGACAGGGGGCGCACAAGTGAGCAGTTCTTC. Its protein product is CASSLDRGRTSEQFF.

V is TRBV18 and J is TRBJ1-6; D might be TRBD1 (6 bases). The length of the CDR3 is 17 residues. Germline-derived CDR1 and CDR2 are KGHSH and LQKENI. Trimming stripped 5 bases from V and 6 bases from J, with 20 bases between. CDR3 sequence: CASSANREGLSNSPLHF. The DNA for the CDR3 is TGTGCCAGCTCAGCAAACAGGGAAGGACTCTCTAATTCACCCCTCCACTTT. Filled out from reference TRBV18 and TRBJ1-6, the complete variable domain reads NAGVMQNPRHLVRRRGQEARLRCSPMKGHSHVYWYRQLPEEGLKFMVYLQKENIIDESGMPKERFSAEFPKEGPSILRIQQVVRGDSAAYFCASSANREGLSNSPLHFGNGTRLTVT.

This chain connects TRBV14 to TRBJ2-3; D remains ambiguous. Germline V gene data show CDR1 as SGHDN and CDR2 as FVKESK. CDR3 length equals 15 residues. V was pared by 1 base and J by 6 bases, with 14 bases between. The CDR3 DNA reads TGTGCCAGCAGCCAAGTGTCCGGTATAAAGGATACGCAGTATTTT. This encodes CASSQVSGIKDTQYF.

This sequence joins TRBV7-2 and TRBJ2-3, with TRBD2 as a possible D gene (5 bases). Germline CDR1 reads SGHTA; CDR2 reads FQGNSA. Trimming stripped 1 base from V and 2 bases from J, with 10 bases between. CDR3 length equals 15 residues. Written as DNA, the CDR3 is TGTGCCAGCAGCTTAGATGGGCTAGCCACAGATACGCAGTATTTT. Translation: CASSLDGLATDTQYF.

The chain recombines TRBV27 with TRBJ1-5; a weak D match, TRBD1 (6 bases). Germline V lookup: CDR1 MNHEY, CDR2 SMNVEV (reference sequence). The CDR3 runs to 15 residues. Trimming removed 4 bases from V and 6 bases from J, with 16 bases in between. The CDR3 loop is CASSSDSFGIQPQHF. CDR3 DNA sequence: TGTGCCAGCAGTTCGGACAGCTTTGGGATTCAGCCCCAGCATTTT.

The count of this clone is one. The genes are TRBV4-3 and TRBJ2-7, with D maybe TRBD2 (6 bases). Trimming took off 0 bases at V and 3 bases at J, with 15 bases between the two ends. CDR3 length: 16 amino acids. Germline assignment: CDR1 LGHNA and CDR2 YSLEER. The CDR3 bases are TGCGCCAGCAGCCAAGATTTGAGGGGAGGCAGCTACGAGCAGTACTTC. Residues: CASSQDLRGGSYEQYF.

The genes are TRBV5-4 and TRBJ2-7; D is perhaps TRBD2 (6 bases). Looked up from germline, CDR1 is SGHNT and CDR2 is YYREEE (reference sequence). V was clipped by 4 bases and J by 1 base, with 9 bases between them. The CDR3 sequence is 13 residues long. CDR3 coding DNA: TGTGCCAGCAGCCCGACTAGTTCCTACGAGCAGTACTTC. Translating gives CASSPTSSYEQYF.

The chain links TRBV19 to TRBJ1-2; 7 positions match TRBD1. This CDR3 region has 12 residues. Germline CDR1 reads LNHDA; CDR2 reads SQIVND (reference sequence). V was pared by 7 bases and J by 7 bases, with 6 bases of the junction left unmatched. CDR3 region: CASKGQDIGYTF. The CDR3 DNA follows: TGTGCCAGTAAAGGACAGGACATTGGCTACACCTTC.

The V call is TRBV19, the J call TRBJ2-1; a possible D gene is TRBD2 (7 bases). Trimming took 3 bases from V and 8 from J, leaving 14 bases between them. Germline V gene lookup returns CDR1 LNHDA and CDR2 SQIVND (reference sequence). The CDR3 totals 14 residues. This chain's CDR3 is CASSISGRGDEQFF. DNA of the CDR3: TGTGCCAGTAGTATTAGTGGGAGGGGGGATGAGCAGTTCTTC.

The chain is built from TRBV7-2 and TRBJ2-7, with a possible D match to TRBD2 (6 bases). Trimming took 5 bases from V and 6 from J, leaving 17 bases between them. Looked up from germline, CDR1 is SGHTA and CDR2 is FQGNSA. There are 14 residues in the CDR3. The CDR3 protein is CASSLPRPAGEQYF. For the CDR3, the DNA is TGTGCCAGCAGCCTCCCGAGGCCAGCGGGCGAGCAGTACTTC.

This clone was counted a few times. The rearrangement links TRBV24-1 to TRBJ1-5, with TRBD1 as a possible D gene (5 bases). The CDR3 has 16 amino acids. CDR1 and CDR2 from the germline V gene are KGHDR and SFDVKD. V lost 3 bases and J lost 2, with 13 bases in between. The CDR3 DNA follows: TGTGCCACCAGTGATCCCCAGGACAATGGCAATCAGCCCCAGCATTTT. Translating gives CATSDPQDNGNQPQHF.

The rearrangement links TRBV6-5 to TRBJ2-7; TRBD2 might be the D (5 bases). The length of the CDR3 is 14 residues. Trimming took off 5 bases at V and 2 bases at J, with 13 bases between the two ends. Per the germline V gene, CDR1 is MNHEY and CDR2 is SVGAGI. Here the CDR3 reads CASSPFRGAYEQYF. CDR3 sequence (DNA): TGTGCCAGCAGTCCCTTTCGGGGAGCCTACGAGCAGTACTTC.

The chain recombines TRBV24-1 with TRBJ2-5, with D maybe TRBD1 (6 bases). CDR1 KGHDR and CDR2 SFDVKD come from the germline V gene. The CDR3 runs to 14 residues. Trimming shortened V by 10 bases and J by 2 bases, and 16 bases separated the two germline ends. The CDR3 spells CATAKGDTQETQYF. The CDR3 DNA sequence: TGTGCCACGGCGAAGGGGGATACACAAGAGACCCAGTACTTC.

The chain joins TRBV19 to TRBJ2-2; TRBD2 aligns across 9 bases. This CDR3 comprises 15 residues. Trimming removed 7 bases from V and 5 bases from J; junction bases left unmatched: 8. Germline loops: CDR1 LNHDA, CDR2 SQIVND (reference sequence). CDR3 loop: CASTPGGRGTGELFF. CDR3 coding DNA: TGTGCCAGTACCCCTGGCGGGAGGGGTACCGGGGAGCTGTTTTTT.

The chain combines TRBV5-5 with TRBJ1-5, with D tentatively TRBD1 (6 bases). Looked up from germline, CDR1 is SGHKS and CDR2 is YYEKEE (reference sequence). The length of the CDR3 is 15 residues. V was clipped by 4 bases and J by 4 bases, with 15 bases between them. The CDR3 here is CASSGNQGRNQPQHF. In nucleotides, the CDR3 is TGTGCCAGCAGCGGAAACCAGGGGCGAAATCAGCCCCAGCATTTT. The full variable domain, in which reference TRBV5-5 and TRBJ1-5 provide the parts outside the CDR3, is DAGVTQSPTHLIKTRGQQVTLRCSPISGHKSVSWYQQVLGQGPQFIFQYYEKEERGRGNFPDRFSARQFPNYSSELNVNALLLGDSALYLCASSGNQGRNQPQHFGDGTRLSIL.

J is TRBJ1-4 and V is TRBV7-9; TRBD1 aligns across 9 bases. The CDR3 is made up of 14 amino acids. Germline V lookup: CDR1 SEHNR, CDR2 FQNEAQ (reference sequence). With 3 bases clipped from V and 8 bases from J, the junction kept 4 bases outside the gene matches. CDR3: CASSFGTGNEKLFF. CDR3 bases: TGTGCCAGCAGCTTCGGGACAGGGAACGAAAAACTGTTTTTT.

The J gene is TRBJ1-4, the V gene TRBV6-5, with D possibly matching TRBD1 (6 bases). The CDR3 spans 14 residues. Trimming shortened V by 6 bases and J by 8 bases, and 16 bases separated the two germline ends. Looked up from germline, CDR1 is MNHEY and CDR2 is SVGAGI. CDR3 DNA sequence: TGTGCCAGCAGACCACAGGGATCATACGAAAAACTGTTTTTT. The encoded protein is CASRPQGSYEKLFF.

This CDR3 is CASSLDGTTYNEQFF. The CDR3 bases are TGTGCCAGCAGCTTAGATGGGACTACCTACAATGAGCAGTTCTTC. The chain joins TRBV11-3 to TRBJ2-1; 7 nucleotides agree with TRBD2. Trimming at V came to 0 bases and at J to 2 bases, leaving 1 base not matched to a gene. The CDR3 is 15 residues long. Per the germline V gene, CDR1 is SGHNT and CDR2 is YENEEA. Full variable domain (remainder filled in from reference TRBV11-3 and TRBJ2-1): EAGVVQSPRYKIIEKKQPVAFWCNPISGHNTLYWYLQNLGQGPELLIRYENEEAVDDSQLPKDRFSAERLKGVDSTLKIQPAELGDSAVYLCASSLDGTTYNEQFFGPGTRLTVL.

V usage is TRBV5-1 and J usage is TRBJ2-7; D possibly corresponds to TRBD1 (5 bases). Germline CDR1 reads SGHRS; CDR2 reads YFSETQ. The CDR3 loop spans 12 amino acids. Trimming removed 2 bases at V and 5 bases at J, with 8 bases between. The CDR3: CASSFQGNEQYF. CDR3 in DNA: TGCGCCAGCAGCTTCCAGGGTAACGAGCAGTACTTC.

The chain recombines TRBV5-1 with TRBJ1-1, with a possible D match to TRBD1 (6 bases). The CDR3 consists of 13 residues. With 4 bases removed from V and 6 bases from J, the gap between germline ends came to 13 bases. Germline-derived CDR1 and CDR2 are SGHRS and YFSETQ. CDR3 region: CASSNTGTSEAFF. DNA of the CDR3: TGCGCCAGCAGCAACACAGGGACCTCTGAAGCTTTCTTT. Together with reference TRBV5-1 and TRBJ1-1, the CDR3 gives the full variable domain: KAGVTQTPRYLIKTRGQQVTLSCSPISGHRSVSWYQQTPGQGLQFLFEYFSETQRNKGNFPGRFSGRQFSNSRSEMNVSTLELGDSALYLCASSNTGTSEAFFGQGTRLTVV.

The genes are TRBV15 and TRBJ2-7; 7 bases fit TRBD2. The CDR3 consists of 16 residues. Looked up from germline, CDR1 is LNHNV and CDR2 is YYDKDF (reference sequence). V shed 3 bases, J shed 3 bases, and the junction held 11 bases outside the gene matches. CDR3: CATSRMRGGGNYEQYF. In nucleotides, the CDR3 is TGTGCCACCAGCAGGATGCGTGGGGGAGGGAACTACGAGCAGTACTTC.

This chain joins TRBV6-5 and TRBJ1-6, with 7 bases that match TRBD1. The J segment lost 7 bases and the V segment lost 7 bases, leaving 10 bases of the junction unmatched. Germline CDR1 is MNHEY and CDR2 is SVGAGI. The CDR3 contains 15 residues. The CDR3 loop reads CASTRGQRGNSPLHF. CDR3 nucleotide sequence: TGTGCCAGCACGAGGGGACAGCGTGGGAATTCACCCCTCCACTTT.

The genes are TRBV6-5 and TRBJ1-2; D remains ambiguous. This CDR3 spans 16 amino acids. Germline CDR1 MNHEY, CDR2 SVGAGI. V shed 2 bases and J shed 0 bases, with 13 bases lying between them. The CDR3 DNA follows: TGTGCCAGCAGTTACGGGCCCAGCCCAGCTAACTATGGCTACACCTTC. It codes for CASSYGPSPANYGYTF.

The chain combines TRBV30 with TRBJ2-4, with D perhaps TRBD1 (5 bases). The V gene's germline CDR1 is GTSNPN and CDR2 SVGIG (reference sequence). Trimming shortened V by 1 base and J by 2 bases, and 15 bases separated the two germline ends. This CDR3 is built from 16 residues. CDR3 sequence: CAWSAQQQAPKNIQYF. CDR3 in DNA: TGTGCCTGGAGTGCACAACAACAGGCACCCAAAAACATTCAGTACTTC.

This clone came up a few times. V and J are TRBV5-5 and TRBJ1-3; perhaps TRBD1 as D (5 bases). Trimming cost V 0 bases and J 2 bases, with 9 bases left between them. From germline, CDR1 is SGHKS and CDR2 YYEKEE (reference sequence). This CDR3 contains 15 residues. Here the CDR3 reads CASSLGSRAGNTIYF. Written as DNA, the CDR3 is TGTGCCAGCAGCTTGGGTTCCAGGGCTGGAAACACCATATATTTT.

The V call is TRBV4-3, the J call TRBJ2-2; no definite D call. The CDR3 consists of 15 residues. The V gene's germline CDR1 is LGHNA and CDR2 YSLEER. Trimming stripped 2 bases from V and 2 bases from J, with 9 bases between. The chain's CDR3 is CASSQSRSNTGELFF. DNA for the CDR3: TGCGCCAGCAGCCAATCCAGGTCAAACACCGGGGAGCTGTTTTTT.